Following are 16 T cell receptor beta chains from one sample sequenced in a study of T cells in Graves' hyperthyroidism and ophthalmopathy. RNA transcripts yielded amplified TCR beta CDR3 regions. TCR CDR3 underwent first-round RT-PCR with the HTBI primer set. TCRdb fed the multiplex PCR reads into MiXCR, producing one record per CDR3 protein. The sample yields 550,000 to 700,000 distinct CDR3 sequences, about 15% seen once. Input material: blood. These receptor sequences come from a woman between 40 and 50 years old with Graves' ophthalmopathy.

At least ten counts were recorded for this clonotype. CDR3 sequence: CASSSEVSQPQHF. CDR3 in DNA: TGTGCCAGCAGCTCCGAGGTTTCACAGCCCCAGCATTTT. The J gene is TRBJ1-5, the V gene TRBV7-9; unclear D gene. Per the germline V gene, CDR1 is SEHNR and CDR2 is FQNEAQ (reference sequence). The CDR3 extends over 13 amino acids. Trimming took off 4 bases at V and 7 bases at J, with 11 bases between the two ends.

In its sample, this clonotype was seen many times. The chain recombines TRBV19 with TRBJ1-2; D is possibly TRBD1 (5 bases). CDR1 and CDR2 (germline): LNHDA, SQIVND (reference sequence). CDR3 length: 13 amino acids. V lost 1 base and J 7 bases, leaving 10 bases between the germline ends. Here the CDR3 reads CASSIVRDGGYTF. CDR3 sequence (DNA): TGTGCCAGTAGTATAGTGAGGGACGGTGGCTACACCTTC.

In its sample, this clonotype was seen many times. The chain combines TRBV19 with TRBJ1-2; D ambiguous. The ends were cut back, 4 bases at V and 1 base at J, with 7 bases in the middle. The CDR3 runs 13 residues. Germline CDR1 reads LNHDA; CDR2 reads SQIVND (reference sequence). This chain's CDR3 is CASSKTSNYGYTF. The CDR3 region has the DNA TGTGCCAGTAGTAAGACCAGTAACTATGGCTACACCTTC.

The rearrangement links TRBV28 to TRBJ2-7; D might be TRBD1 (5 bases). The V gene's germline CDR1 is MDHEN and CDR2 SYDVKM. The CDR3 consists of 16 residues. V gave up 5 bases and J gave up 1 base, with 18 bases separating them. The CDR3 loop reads CASSPISKGLSYEQYF. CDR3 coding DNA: TGTGCCAGCAGTCCTATCTCGAAGGGGCTATCCTACGAGCAGTACTTC.

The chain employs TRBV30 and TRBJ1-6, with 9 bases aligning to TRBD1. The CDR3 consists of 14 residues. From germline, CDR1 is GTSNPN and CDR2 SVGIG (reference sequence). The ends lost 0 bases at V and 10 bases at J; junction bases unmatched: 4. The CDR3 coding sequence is TGTGCCTGGAGTGTACGGACAGGGGAATCACCCCTCCACTTT. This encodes CAWSVRTGESPLHF. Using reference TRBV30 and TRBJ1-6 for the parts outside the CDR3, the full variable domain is SQTIHQWPATLVQPVGSPLSLECTVEGTSNPNLYWYRQAAGRGLQLLFYSVGIGQISSEVPQNLSASRPQDRQFILSSKKLLLSDSGFYLCAWSVRTGESPLHFGNGTRLTVT.

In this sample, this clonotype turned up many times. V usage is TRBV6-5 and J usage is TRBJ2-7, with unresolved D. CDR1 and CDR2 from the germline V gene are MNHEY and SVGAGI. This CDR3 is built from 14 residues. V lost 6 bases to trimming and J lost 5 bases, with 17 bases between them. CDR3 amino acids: CASRVTSRLDEQYF. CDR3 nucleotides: TGTGCCAGCAGGGTGACGTCCCGATTGGACGAGCAGTACTTC.

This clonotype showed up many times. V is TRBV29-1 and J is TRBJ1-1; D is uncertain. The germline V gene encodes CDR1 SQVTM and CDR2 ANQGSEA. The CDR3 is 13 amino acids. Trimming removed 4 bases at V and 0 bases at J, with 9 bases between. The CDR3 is CSVVVILNTEAFF. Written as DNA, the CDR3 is TGCAGCGTTGTAGTTATCTTGAACACTGAAGCTTTCTTT.

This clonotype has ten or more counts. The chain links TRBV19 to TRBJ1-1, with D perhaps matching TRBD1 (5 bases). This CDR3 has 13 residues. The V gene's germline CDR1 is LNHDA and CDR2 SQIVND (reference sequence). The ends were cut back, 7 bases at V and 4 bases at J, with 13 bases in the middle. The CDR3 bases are TGTGCCAGTACAGGGTACTTGCGCACTGAAGCTTTCTTT. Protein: CASTGYLRTEAFF.

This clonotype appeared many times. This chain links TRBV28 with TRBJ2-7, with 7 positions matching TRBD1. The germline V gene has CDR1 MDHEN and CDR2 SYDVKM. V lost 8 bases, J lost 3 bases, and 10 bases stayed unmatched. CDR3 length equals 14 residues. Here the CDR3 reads CASSVGDSYYEQYF. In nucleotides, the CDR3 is TGTGCCAGCTCCGTGGGGGACAGCTACTACGAGCAGTACTTC.

CDR3 amino acids: CATSDYRDGNPFSGANVLTF. The CDR3 DNA sequence: TGTGCCACCAGTGATTACCGGGACGGGAACCCGTTCTCTGGGGCCAACGTCCTGACTTTC. The rearrangement links TRBV24-1 to TRBJ2-6; the D call may be TRBD1 or TRBD2 (5 bases each). Trimming stripped 2 bases from V and 0 bases from J, with 19 bases between. This CDR3 is 20 amino acids long. From germline, CDR1 is KGHDR and CDR2 SFDVKD.

The CDR3 reads CATQGSGELFF. The DNA for the CDR3 is TGTGCCACCCAGGGATCCGGGGAGCTGTTTTTT. The chain combines TRBV6-1 with TRBJ2-2; D possibly corresponds to TRBD1 (5 bases). The CDR3 has 11 residues. The V gene's germline CDR1 is MNHNS and CDR2 SASEGT. Trimming pared 10 bases from V and 6 bases from J, leaving 9 bases between.

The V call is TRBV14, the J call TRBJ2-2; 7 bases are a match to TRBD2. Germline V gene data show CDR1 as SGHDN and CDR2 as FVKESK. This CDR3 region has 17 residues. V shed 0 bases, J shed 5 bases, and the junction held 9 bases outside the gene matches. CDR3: CASSQDVLREWTGELFF. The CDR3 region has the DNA TGTGCCAGCAGCCAAGATGTCCTGCGGGAGTGGACCGGGGAGCTGTTTTTT.

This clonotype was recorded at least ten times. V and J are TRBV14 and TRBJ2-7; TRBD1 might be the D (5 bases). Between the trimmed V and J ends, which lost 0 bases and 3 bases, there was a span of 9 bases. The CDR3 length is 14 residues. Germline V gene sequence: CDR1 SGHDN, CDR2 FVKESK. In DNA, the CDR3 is TGTGCCAGCAGCCAAGACCAGACAGACTACGAGCAGTACTTC. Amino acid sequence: CASSQDQTDYEQYF.

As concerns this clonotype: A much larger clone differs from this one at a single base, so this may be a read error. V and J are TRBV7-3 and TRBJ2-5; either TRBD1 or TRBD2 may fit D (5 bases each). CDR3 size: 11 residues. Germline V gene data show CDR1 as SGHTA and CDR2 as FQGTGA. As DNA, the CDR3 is TGTGCCAGCAGCTTCCTAGGGACCAAGTACTTC. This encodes CASSFLGTKYF.

CDR3 in DNA: TGCAGTGCTTATAGTGCGTTGGGACAGGGGACCGGGGAGCTGTTTTTT. This translates into CSAYSALGQGTGELFF. V gene TRBV20-1 combines with J gene TRBJ2-2, with 10 bases that match TRBD1. CDR3 length equals 16 residues. The V gene's germline CDR1 is DFQATT and CDR2 SNEGSKA (reference sequence). After removal of 5 bases from V and 5 bases from J, the junction contained 11 bases not matched to a gene.

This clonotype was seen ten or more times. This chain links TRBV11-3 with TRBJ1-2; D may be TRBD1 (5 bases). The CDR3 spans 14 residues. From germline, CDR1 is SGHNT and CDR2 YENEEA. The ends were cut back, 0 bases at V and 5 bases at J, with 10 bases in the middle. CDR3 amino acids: CASSLEPGSYGYTF. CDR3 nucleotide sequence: TGTGCCAGCAGCTTAGAGCCAGGGTCGTATGGCTACACCTTC.